This paragraph covers one T cell receptor (beta chain) sequence. Its antigen remains undetermined. No per-base quality is available; no much larger clone lies one base away. V and J lose 6 bases and 1 base, and a span of 11 bases separates them. Spanning cysteine to phenylalanine, the CDR3 consists of 13 amino acids. The CDR3 DNA has 39 bases and is translated from base 1. The germline V gene provides CDR1 SGHRS and CDR2 YFSETQ. The data originate from a study of cytomegalovirus exposure and HLA in healthy donors (dated by TCRdb to about 2017). Context from the whole study: A later analysis indicated that the 90 to 150 validation repertoires were generated on the platform also employed for the approximately 690 repertoires of the first cohort. Along with the roughly 670-subject first cohort, a separate validation cohort of 120 different subjects was used. The study aimed to test whether signatures of past pathogen exposure could be identified by cataloging public T cell receptors. The study combined high-throughput TCR immunosequencing, statistical association of individual TCRs with disease status, and machine learning to predict cytomegalovirus infection status.

Receptors were amplified or captured by the immunoSEQ multiplex PCR assay. The paper's data handling went like this. To diagnose cytomegalovirus status from the catalog of TCR beta chain sequences, a statistical classification framework was built. The source is immuneACCESS, and TCRdb retained only in-frame sequences with V and J called. Part of the clones is not carried over; for the studies checked, unresolved V genes explain less than half of this, and the remainder is unexplained. V, J and clone size were drawn from that table, and D and trimming were deduced from the DNA. In this sample the table shows a few hundred thousand clones, roughly 89% of which occur a single time. Approximately 0.84% of the sample is held by the ten biggest clonotypes. Donors formed part of the validation cohort, which comprised 120 or so subjects and was distinct from the first cohort of 690 or so subjects. What the work shows at the level of the full study, not this receptor alone: A few of the identified cytomegalovirus-associated TCR beta chains were confirmed in vitro to be specific for cytomegalovirus antigens. Across donors, most TCR sequences were observed very rarely, whereas some public TCRs were present in many individuals. According to the authors, the approach could potentially be generalized to other disease states and immunological phenotypes. All 120 or so repertoires were used to score co-occurrence in the validation cohort in a later analysis, because that analysis had no HLA typing for the cohort. The study gave a list of under 200 TCR beta chains associated with cytomegalovirus. The classifier was reported to diagnose cytomegalovirus status with high specificity and sensitivity in both the original cohort and the validation cohort. In a later analysis, TCRs clustered in the first cohort were found to also tend to co-occur in the approximately 120 validation repertoires, with roughly 93% of cluster scores above 0.

Input material: PBMCs. The origin of this receptor is a woman younger than 30 in good health and CMV-seronegative. The chain joins TRBV5-1 to TRBJ2-7, with TRBD1 tentatively as D gene (5 bases match). The bases are TGCGCCAGCATTGGGCAGGGTTCCTACGAGCAGTACTTC. This gives the protein CASIGQGSYEQYF.